Described below is a single T cell receptor beta chain sequence and its context. The antigen remains unidentified. The CDR3 has 16 amino acids. Germline values: CDR1 SEHNR, CDR2 FQNEAQ (reference sequence). This sample is drawn from a study of T cells expressing NK-cell markers. As for the study in general: Beta-chain profiling covered CD3+CD56+NKG2C+, CD3+CD56+NKG2C- and CD3+CD56-NKG2C+ sorted subsets.

Study results and limitations: As a fraction of CD8+ T cells, dominant NKG2C+ clonotypes reached roughly 1.0-8% in over 5 donors.

TCRdb derives one entry per CDR3 protein from the 5' RACE reads, leaving out DNA. Seen in this sample are some 460,000 distinct CDR3 sequences; the ten most common clones hold roughly 1.4%. The sample consisted of blood T cells: a sorted CD56 or NKG2C T cell subset, CD4+ or CD8+ T cells, or bulk PBMC T cells (not recorded which). This sequence joins TRBV7-9 and TRBJ2-2; the D gene TCRdb calls, TRBD2, cannot be checked with no DNA. The TCR was taken from a woman aged 45-60 years in good health. CDR3 region: CASSLTSVEGTGELFF.